This TCR beta chain appears in the sequencing data of a study of identical twins. MiXCR, run by TCRdb on the 5' RACE reads, gives a single entry per CDR3 protein. The sample includes hundreds of thousands of distinct CDR3 sequences, roughly 6% of them seen just once. Trimming left V 5 bases short and J 3 bases short, with 11 bases between. The CDR3 sequence is 14 residues long. Germline V gives CDR1 LNHDA, CDR2 SQIVND (reference sequence). The chain is built from TRBV19 and TRBJ2-1; D possibly corresponds to TRBD1 (5 bases). The receptor's source is a young man in good health. Input material: naive T cells sorted from blood. The CDR3 spells CASSGDSYYNEQFF. The CDR3 nucleotides read TGTGCCAGTAGTGGTGACAGTTACTACAATGAGCAGTTCTTC.